This T cell receptor beta chain was documented in a study of blood T cell repertoires in COVID-19 (dated by TCRdb to 2020 to 2021). Background for the entire study: Samples covering the acute and convalescent phases of COVID-19 were provided by collaborators in the United States, Italy and Spain. The prospective study material was composed of cDNA or gDNA derived from T cells, B-cell-depleted T cells, or PBMCs. Deeply sampled blood TCRbeta repertoires from subjects exposed to, actively infected with, or recovered from COVID-19 were included in the dataset. The repertoires were released in a freely available public database intended as a resource for research on the immune response to SARS-CoV-2. The samples were drawn from the first 160 participants of the ongoing ImmuneRACE study and from 950 to 1,500 subjects provided by 6 global collaborators. Sample metadata almost always included a de-identified subject ID, COVID-19 status, age in years and sex. Where HLA class I and class II types were available, the types were taken from metadata supplied by the sample provider, not from assay-based typing. The paper as a whole reports these results and caveats: The quantity of clinical and demographic metadata differed by source and by participant and was supplied without curation.

As to this clone: Its target antigen remains unknown. No much larger clonotype is one base removed from it; base qualities were not supplied.

V gives up 0 bases and J gives up 0 bases, and the segment between their germline ends measures 12 bases. Taken from the germline V gene, the CDR1 and CDR2 loops are SGHTA and FQGNSA. From the cysteine through the phenylalanine, the CDR3 covers 16 amino acids. Only CDR3 DNA is held: 48 bases, read in frame from base 1. TCRbeta CDR3 regions were amplified from genomic DNA by means of the immunoSEQ Assay, a bias-controlled multiplex PCR. From the authors' description of their analysis: Nucleated cell counts per sample were estimated from amplification of reference gene primers within the assay. To quantify the absolute abundance of each unique TCRbeta CDR3 rearrangement, sequence reads were collapsed and filtered. For each sample, productive Simpson clonality was calculated as the square root of Simpson's diversity index across productive rearrangements. In its TCRdb copy, this immuneACCESS table keeps in-frame sequences only and misses some clones. Where compared with another copy, unresolved V genes explain less than half of these, and the others have no known cause. V and J calls and clone size are as listed in that table; D and trimming were resolved from the DNA. The sample has some 90,000 clones on record, about 84% of them singletons. The ten largest clones represent roughly 25% of the sample.

The collaborating institutions used their own protocols to collect whole blood in K2EDTA tubes. For TCRbeta analysis, collaborators shipped samples in one of three forms: frozen whole blood, isolated PBMCs, or DNA extracted from either of those sample types. The chain was built from TRBV7-2 and TRBJ2-7; no confident D gene assignment can be made. The sequence derives from a human donor in a cohort sampled during active COVID-19. The sequenced material came from peripheral blood. The CDR3 corresponds to CASSLARPQSSYEQYF. The sequenced DNA: TGTGCCAGCAGCTTAGCTCGACCACAGAGCTCCTACGAGCAGTACTTC.